Reported below is one T cell receptor (beta chain). Generated by immunoSEQ multiplex PCR, the TCRdb table keeps only in-frame clones and is missing some. The data contain 120,000 or so clones, approximately 83% of them singletons. This sample is part of a study of blood T cell repertoires in COVID-19. At the level of the study: The United States, Italy and Spain supplied acute and convalescent COVID-19 samples. Sources were T cells, B-cell-depleted T cells, or PBMCs; the material itself was cDNA or gDNA.

Germline V gene lookup returns CDR1 DFQATT and CDR2 SNEGSKA (reference sequence). Trimming took 4 bases from V and 13 from J; bases not matched to a gene: 6. CDR3 length: 11 amino acids. The specimen was peripheral blood. This TCR derives from a man aged 60 to 75 with acute or convalescent COVID-19. The rearrangement uses TRBV20-1 and TRBJ2-3, with 9 nucleotides matching TRBD1. In nucleotides, the CDR3 is TGCAGTGCTACGGACAGGGGTGTAGAGTATTTT. This translates into CSATDRGVEYF.